Presented here are 14 T cell receptor beta chains from one specimen sequenced in a study of lymphopenia after photon versus proton radiotherapy (dated by TCRdb to between 2018 and 2021). The library was built by means of the immunoSEQ multiplex PCR assay. The clones in this table, taken by TCRdb from immuneACCESS, are in-frame only. Not every clone is retained; where verified, under half of the shortfall comes from an unresolved V gene, and the cause of the rest is unknown. The sample profile shows tens of thousands of clones; about nine tenths of them were found once. Over 7.5% of the sample belongs to the ten largest clones. Here the sequenced sample was peripheral blood, taken from a patient treated with proton-based radiotherapy. Source of these receptors: a woman in her 70s with pancreatic cancer. Some clones in this sample may be carry-over from other donors' samples.

The J gene is TRBJ1-2, the V gene TRBV5-6, with 7 bases aligning to TRBD1. Trimming cost V 7 bases and J 5 bases; bases outside gene matches: 11. The CDR3 covers 14 residues. The germline V gene encodes CDR1 SGHDT and CDR2 YYEEEE. The CDR3 is CASSQTGRDYGYTF. The CDR3 nucleotides are TGTGCCAGCTCTCAGACAGGGCGTGATTATGGCTACACCTTC.

The rearrangement joins TRBV6-4 to TRBJ1-1; no clear D. V gave up 4 bases and J gave up 7 bases, with 7 bases separating them. Germline values: CDR1 MRHNA, CDR2 SNTAGT. The CDR3 consists of 11 residues. CDR3 sequence reads: CASSGPGEAFF. CDR3 coding DNA: TGTGCCAGCAGTGGCCCGGGTGAAGCTTTCTTT.

The rearrangement uses TRBV7-2 and TRBJ1-5; D is undetermined. Germline V gene sequence: CDR1 SGHTA, CDR2 FQGNSA. The length of the CDR3 is 15 residues. Trimming removed 1 base from V and 6 bases from J, with 13 bases in between. CDR3 sequence: CASSLGWQAAQPQHF. In DNA form, the CDR3 reads TGTGCCAGCAGCTTAGGGTGGCAGGCTGCTCAGCCCCAGCATTTT. Full variable domain (remainder filled in from reference TRBV7-2 and TRBJ1-5): GAGVSQSPSNKVTEKGKDVELRCDPISGHTALYWYRQSLGQGLEFLIYFQGNSAPDKSGLPSDRFSAERTGGSVSTLTIQRTQQEDSAVYLCASSLGWQAAQPQHFGDGTRLSIL.

This chain links TRBV19 with TRBJ1-5; a possible D gene is TRBD1 (5 bases). CDR3 length: 13 amino acids. V shed 8 bases and J shed 6 bases, with 14 bases lying between them. Germline lookup yields CDR1 LNHDA and CDR2 SQIVND (reference sequence). The CDR3 region is CASGGTGSQPQHF. The DNA for the CDR3 is TGTGCCAGTGGGGGAACGGGGAGTCAGCCCCAGCATTTT.

This sequence joins TRBV7-9 and TRBJ2-5; 7 positions agree with TRBD1. After removal of 2 bases from V and 0 bases from J, the junction contained 3 bases not matched to a gene. Germline V gives CDR1 SEHNR, CDR2 FQNEAQ (reference sequence). The CDR3 is 15 amino acids. CDR3 residues: CASSLWGTDQETQYF. The CDR3 nucleotides are TGTGCCAGCAGCTTATGGGGGACAGACCAAGAGACCCAGTACTTC. Together with reference TRBV7-9 and TRBJ2-5, the CDR3 gives the full variable domain: DTGVSQNPRHKITKRGQNVTFRCDPISEHNRLYWYRQTLGQGPEFLTYFQNEAQLEKSRLLSDRFSAERPKGSFSTLEIQRTEQGDSAMYLCASSLWGTDQETQYFGPGTRLLVL.

The V gene is TRBV7-9, the J gene TRBJ2-6, with 7 bases matching TRBD1. The CDR3 consists of 18 residues. The germline gives CDR1 SEHNR, CDR2 FQNEAQ (reference sequence). V gave up 5 bases and J gave up 0 bases; unmatched junction bases: 10. The CDR3 sequence is CASSPGQLTLSGANVLTF. CDR3 nucleotides: TGTGCCAGCAGCCCGGGACAGCTAACGCTCTCTGGGGCCAACGTCCTGACTTTC.

The chain employs TRBV11-2 and TRBJ2-7; D uncertain. Germline assignment: CDR1 SGHAT and CDR2 FQNNGV. V was cut by 1 base and J by 2 bases, with 9 bases left in between. The CDR3 consists of 14 residues. The CDR3 DNA reads TGTGCCAGCAGCTTAGGTGGAGCTGCCTACGAGCAGTACTTC. It yields the protein CASSLGGAAYEQYF.

The chain links TRBV6-6 to TRBJ1-4; D call uncertain. The CDR3 is 14 residues long. CDR1 and CDR2 from the germline V gene are MNHNY and SVGAGI (reference sequence). Deletions cut 0 bases from V and 8 bases from J, with 10 bases between. In DNA, the CDR3 is TGTGCCAGCAGTTACTCGTCGCGAGGGGAAAAACTGTTTTTT. This translates into CASSYSSRGEKLFF.

The J gene is TRBJ1-2, the V gene TRBV6-6; D is ambiguous. The length of the CDR3 is 13 residues. Germline V CDR1 and CDR2: MNHNY, SVGAGI (reference sequence). Trimming cost V 6 bases and J 0 bases, with 8 bases left between them. This CDR3 reads CASRTLSNYGYTF. DNA for the CDR3: TGTGCCAGCAGGACGCTGTCTAACTATGGCTACACCTTC.

The rearrangement uses TRBV7-3 and TRBJ2-1, with a weak D call TRBD1 (6 bases). Germline V gene data show CDR1 as SGHTA and CDR2 as FQGTGA. V dropped 6 bases and J dropped 9 bases, with 15 bases sitting between them. This CDR3 region has 13 residues. The CDR3 DNA reads as TGTGCCAGCAGGGAAAAGACAGGTACTGAGCAGTTCTTC. It specifies CASREKTGTEQFF.

The rearrangement joins TRBV15 to TRBJ2-7; possibly TRBD1 for D (6 bases). Deletions cut 0 bases from V and 4 bases from J, with 7 bases between. The CDR3 has 13 residues. Germline-derived CDR1 and CDR2 are LNHNV and YYDKDF (reference sequence). The CDR3 is CATSRDQGYEQYF. The DNA for the CDR3 is TGTGCCACCAGCAGAGATCAGGGGTACGAGCAGTACTTC. The full variable domain, rest sourced from reference TRBV15 and TRBJ2-7, is DAMVIQNPRYQVTQFGKPVTLSCSQTLNHNVMYWYQQKSSQAPKLLFHYYDKDFNNEADTPDNFQSRRPNTSFCFLDIRSPGLGDTAMYLCATSRDQGYEQYFGPGTRLTVT.

This clone was counted once. The rearrangement uses TRBV2 and TRBJ1-3, with unresolved D. Trimming shortened V by 7 bases and J by 3 bases, and 13 bases separated the two germline ends. The CDR3 consists of 14 residues. Germline V CDR1 and CDR2: SNHLY, FYNNEI. The CDR3 bases are TGTGCCAGCAACCAGAACTCCATTGGAAACACCATATATTTT. Translation gives CASNQNSIGNTIYF.

The chain carries TRBV19 and TRBJ2-6; D possibly corresponds to TRBD2 (5 bases). Germline V gene lookup returns CDR1 LNHDA and CDR2 SQIVND (reference sequence). The CDR3 loop spans 15 amino acids. Trimming removed 4 bases at V and 0 bases at J, with 7 bases between. The CDR3 protein is CASSKGSSGANVLTF. CDR3 coding DNA: TGTGCCAGTAGTAAAGGGAGCTCTGGGGCCAACGTCCTGACTTTC. The full variable domain, rest sourced from reference TRBV19 and TRBJ2-6, is DGGITQSPKYLFRKEGQNVTLSCEQNLNHDAMYWYRQDPGQGLRLIYYSQIVNDFQKGDIAEGYSVSREKKESFPLTVTSAQKNPTAFYLCASSKGSSGANVLTFGAGSRLTVL.

J is TRBJ2-1 and V is TRBV5-5, with D perhaps matching TRBD2 (6 bases). Germline assignment: CDR1 SGHKS and CDR2 YYEKEE (reference sequence). The CDR3 runs to 13 residues. Trimming removed 3 bases from V and 9 bases from J, with 13 bases in between. For the CDR3, the DNA is TGTGCCAGCAGCTCCCGGAGGGAAGCTGAGCAGTTCTTC. Its protein product is CASSSRREAEQFF.